The entry below describes one TCR beta chain. The antigen is undetermined. Trimming took 2 bases from V and 13 from J; bases not matched to a gene: 18. From germline, CDR1 is SGHTA and CDR2 FQGTGA. The CDR3 length is 18 residues. The data originate from a study of T-cell reconstitution after alpha-beta-depleted transplantation in children. Broader study findings: T-cell numbers and diversity one year post-transplant derived largely from freshly generated T cells. Where alpha-beta T cells came from about two months after transplant was reportedly several hundred expanded graft clones. High day-60 TCRbeta diversity in some patients came from surviving recipient T cells and thymic progenitors.

Unique molecular identifiers featured in how the TCRbeta library was prepared. TCRdb re-derived calls from the PCR reads in MiXCR, one entry per CDR3 protein. Among approximately 800,000 distinct CDR3 sequences listed, roughly 16% were seen once. V usage is TRBV7-3 and J usage is TRBJ2-1; 12 positions match TRBD2. The sample in question was PBMCs, mostly from graft donor cells, obtained 360 days after TCRalphabeta/CD19-depleted stem cell transplant. This TCR came from a male patient younger than 18 who had a stem cell transplant for acute lymphoblastic leukemia, so the T cells may come from the graft donor. The CDR3 sequence: CASSLGGVPSGRAHRQFF. As DNA, the CDR3 is TGTGCCAGCAGCTTAGGTGGGGTTCCTAGCGGGAGGGCCCATAGACAGTTCTTC.